One and the same sample provided the 15 T cell receptor beta chains below, sequenced in a study of cytomegalovirus exposure and HLA in healthy donors. A multiplex PCR was run with 60 Vbeta primers and 13 Jbeta primers. Data came from immunoSEQ multiplex PCR; TCRdb stores just in-frame clones and leaves some out. This table holds around 170,000 clones, approximately 71% found once. Sequencing used PBMCs. The receptors originated from a girl aged 10 to 17 in good health and CMV-seronegative.

V gene TRBV13 combines with J gene TRBJ2-7; TRBD1 aligns across 8 bases. CDR1 is PRHDT, CDR2 FYEKMQ, per germline (reference sequence). After removal of 5 bases from V and 5 bases from J, the junction contained 5 bases not matched to a gene. This CDR3 is 13 amino acids long. CDR3 coding DNA: TGTGCCAGCAGCGGGACAGGAGGGGACGAGCAGTACTTC. It is translated as CASSGTGGDEQYF.

The chain links TRBV27 to TRBJ2-1; TRBD2 matches at 7 bases. This CDR3 is built from 12 residues. V trimming: 6 bases; J trimming: 9 bases; junction bases outside the gene matches: 5. Germline V CDR1 and CDR2: MNHEY, SMNVEV (reference sequence). This chain's CDR3 is CASRDGEGEQFF. CDR3 DNA: TGTGCCAGCAGGGACGGGGAGGGTGAGCAGTTCTTC.

CDR3 bases: TGTGCCAGCAGCGGAACTACAGGGGGAAGGACTGAAGCTTTCTTT. It is translated as CASSGTTGGRTEAFF. The V and J genes are TRBV9 and TRBJ1-1; TRBD1 matches at 8 bases. J was trimmed by 5 bases and V by 3 bases; bases with no gene match: 9. CDR1 and CDR2 (germline): SGDLS, YYNGEE. The CDR3 has 15 amino acids. Full variable domain (missing parts from reference TRBV9 and TRBJ1-1): DSGVTQTPKHLITATGQRVTLRCSPRSGDLSVYWYQQSLDQGLQFLIQYYNGEERAKGNILERFSAQQFPDLHSELNLSSLELGDSALYFCASSGTTGGRTEAFFGQGTRLTVV.

The chain combines TRBV2 with TRBJ2-4, with a weak D call TRBD1 (6 bases). With 7 bases removed from V and 6 bases from J, the gap between germline ends came to 16 bases. The CDR3 has 14 amino acids. Per germline, CDR1 SNHLY and CDR2 FYNNEI. CDR3 sequence: CASTIGQNLNIQYF. The DNA of the CDR3 is TGTGCCAGCACTATTGGACAGAACTTAAACATTCAGTACTTC.

The chain uses TRBV15 and TRBJ2-6; 9 bases match TRBD1. This CDR3 region has 18 residues. V lost 1 base and J lost 0; bases outside the gene matches: 4. CDR1 and CDR2 from the germline V gene are LNHNV and YYDKDF (reference sequence). The CDR3 region is CATSRGGDRVSGANVLTF. The CDR3 coding sequence is TGTGCCACCAGCAGAGGAGGGGACAGGGTCTCTGGGGCCAACGTCCTGACTTTC.

V is TRBV5-4 and J is TRBJ1-4, with D uncertain. Germline V gives CDR1 SGHNT, CDR2 YYREEE (reference sequence). This CDR3 comprises 14 residues. Trimming cost V 4 bases and J 5 bases, with 12 bases left between them. The CDR3 loop reads CASSRGGRNEKLFF. CDR3 nucleotide sequence: TGTGCCAGCAGCCGCGGCGGGAGGAATGAAAAACTGTTTTTT. Full variable domain (remainder filled in from reference TRBV5-4 and TRBJ1-4): ETGVTQSPTHLIKTRGQQVTLRCSSQSGHNTVSWYQQALGQGPQFIFQYYREEENGRGNFPPRFSGLQFPNYSSELNVNALELDDSALYLCASSRGGRNEKLFFGSGTQLSVL.

This clone came up once. The chain combines TRBV7-2 with TRBJ2-1, with 12 bases that match TRBD2. The CDR3 is made up of 15 amino acids. Per the germline V gene, CDR1 is SGHTA and CDR2 is FQGNSA. V dropped 3 bases and J dropped 6; count of bases not matched to a gene: 3. The CDR3 loop reads CASSFLAGGFNEQFF. For the CDR3, the DNA is TGTGCCAGCAGCTTTCTAGCGGGGGGGTTCAATGAGCAGTTCTTC.

This chain joins TRBV9 and TRBJ1-2; tentative D call: TRBD1 (5 bases). The germline CDR1 and CDR2 sequences are SGDLS and YYNGEE. Trimming took off 3 bases at V and 3 bases at J, with 15 bases between the two ends. CDR3 length: 15 amino acids. The CDR3, as DNA: TGTGCCAGCAGCGACATCCCAGGGCCTTACTATGGCTACACCTTC. Amino acid sequence: CASSDIPGPYYGYTF.

This clone turned up a few times. The J gene is TRBJ2-7, the V gene TRBV12-5; 7 positions agree with TRBD2. Trimming cost V 7 bases and J 3 bases; bases outside gene matches: 12. The germline V gene has CDR1 LGHNT and CDR2 FRNRAP. CDR3 length: 15 residues. In DNA form, the CDR3 reads TGTGCTAGTGAACCTTCTCAGCGGGGACTCTACGAGCAGTACTTC. It specifies CASEPSQRGLYEQYF.

The rearrangement links TRBV7-9 to TRBJ2-7, with 10 bases identical to TRBD1. The J segment lost 3 bases and the V segment lost 5 bases, leaving 13 bases of the junction unmatched. Germline CDR1 SEHNR, CDR2 FQNEAQ (reference sequence). The CDR3 covers 17 residues. The CDR3 DNA sequence: TGTGCCAGCAGCCCCCTTGGTGAAGGGACAGGGGACTACGAGCAGTACTTC. Translation gives CASSPLGEGTGDYEQYF.

The chain couples TRBV4-1 to TRBJ2-1; perhaps TRBD1 as D (6 bases). Per the germline V gene, CDR1 is MGHRA and CDR2 is YSYEKL. V was trimmed by 2 bases and J by 9 bases, leaving 8 bases between them. The CDR3 runs 12 residues. Here the CDR3 reads CASSQTGIEQFF. DNA of the CDR3: TGCGCCAGCAGCCAAACAGGGATTGAGCAGTTCTTC.

The table lists this clone with a few counts. The V and J genes are TRBV6-1 and TRBJ1-2; 7 bases are shared with TRBD1. The germline V gene encodes CDR1 MNHNS and CDR2 SASEGT. The CDR3 is 11 amino acids. V was pared by 8 bases and J by 8 bases, with 5 bases of the junction left unmatched. The CDR3 reads CASFRGQGYTF. The DNA for the CDR3 is TGTGCCAGCTTTAGGGGGCAAGGCTACACCTTC.

This chain connects TRBV27 to TRBJ1-4, with TRBD1 matching over 11 bases. Germline V gene data show CDR1 as MNHEY and CDR2 as SMNVEV (reference sequence). V lost 6 bases to trimming and J lost 4 bases; unmatched junction nucleotides: 10. This CDR3 spans 17 amino acids. CDR3 protein: CASSPGQGALGNEKLFF. Written as DNA, the CDR3 is TGTGCCAGCAGCCCAGGACAGGGGGCACTGGGTAATGAAAAACTGTTTTTT.

J is TRBJ2-7 and V is TRBV7-9; 8 nucleotides line up with TRBD1. V dropped 5 bases and J dropped 2; count of bases not matched to a gene: 8. Germline CDR1 and CDR2: SEHNR and FQNEAQ (reference sequence). This CDR3 is built from 15 residues. The CDR3 nucleotides read TGTGCCAGCAGCCAGGTGACAGGGGATCCCTACGAGCAGTACTTC. It specifies CASSQVTGDPYEQYF.

V and J are TRBV13 and TRBJ2-7, with D perhaps matching TRBD1 (6 bases). The CDR3 is 14 residues long. V was clipped by 5 bases and J by 0 bases, with 11 bases between them. Per germline, CDR1 PRHDT and CDR2 FYEKMQ (reference sequence). The CDR3: CASSGRDNSYEQYF. Written as DNA, the CDR3 is TGTGCCAGCAGCGGCCGGGACAACTCCTACGAGCAGTACTTC. The full variable domain, its missing parts supplied by reference TRBV13 and TRBJ2-7, is AAGVIQSPRHLIKEKRETATLKCYPIPRHDTVYWYQQGPGQDPQFLISFYEKMQSDKGSIPDRFSAQQFSDYHSELNMSSLELGDSALYFCASSGRDNSYEQYFGPGTRLTVT.